This T cell receptor (beta chain) was retrieved from a study of lymphopenia after photon versus proton radiotherapy. The CDR3 is made up of 15 amino acids. The germline V gene encodes CDR1 MNHEY and CDR2 SMNVEV (reference sequence). V lost 2 bases and J lost 0, with 5 bases in between. The method was immunoSEQ multiplex PCR; TCRdb's version includes in-frame clones alone and lacks a portion of them. Of approximately 29,000 clones in the sample, about 80% were seen once. This material consisted of peripheral blood, taken from a patient treated with proton-based radiotherapy. The J gene is TRBJ2-6, the V gene TRBV27; unclear D gene. The sequence was collected from a woman between 70 and 85 years old with pancreatic cancer. The CDR3 sequence is CASSLTASGANVLTF. In nucleotides, the CDR3 is TGTGCCAGCAGTTTAACTGCCTCTGGGGCCAACGTCCTGACTTTC.